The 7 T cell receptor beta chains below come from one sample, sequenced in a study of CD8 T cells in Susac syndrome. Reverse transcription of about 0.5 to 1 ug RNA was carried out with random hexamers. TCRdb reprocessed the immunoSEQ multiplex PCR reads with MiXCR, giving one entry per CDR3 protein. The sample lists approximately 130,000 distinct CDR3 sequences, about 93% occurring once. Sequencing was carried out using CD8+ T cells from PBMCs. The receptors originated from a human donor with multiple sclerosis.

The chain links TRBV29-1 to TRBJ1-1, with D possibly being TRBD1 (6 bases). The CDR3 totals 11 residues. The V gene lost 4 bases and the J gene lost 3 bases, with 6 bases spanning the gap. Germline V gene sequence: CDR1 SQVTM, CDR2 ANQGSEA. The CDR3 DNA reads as TGCAGCGTTGCAGGGGACACTGAAGCTTTCTTT. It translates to CSVAGDTEAFF.

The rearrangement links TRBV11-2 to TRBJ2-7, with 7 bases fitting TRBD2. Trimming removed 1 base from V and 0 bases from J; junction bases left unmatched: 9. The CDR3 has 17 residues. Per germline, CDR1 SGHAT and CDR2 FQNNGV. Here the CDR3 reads CASSLAVSGPRSYEQYF. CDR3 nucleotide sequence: TGTGCCAGCAGCTTAGCCGTTAGCGGGCCGCGCTCCTACGAGCAGTACTTC.

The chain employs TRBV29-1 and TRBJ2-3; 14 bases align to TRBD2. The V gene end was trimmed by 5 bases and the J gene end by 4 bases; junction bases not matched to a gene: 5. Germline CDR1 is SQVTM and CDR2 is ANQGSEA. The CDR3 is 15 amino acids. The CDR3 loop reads CSVSGTSGSPDTQYF. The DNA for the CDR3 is TGCAGCGTTTCCGGGACTAGCGGGAGTCCAGATACGCAGTATTTT.

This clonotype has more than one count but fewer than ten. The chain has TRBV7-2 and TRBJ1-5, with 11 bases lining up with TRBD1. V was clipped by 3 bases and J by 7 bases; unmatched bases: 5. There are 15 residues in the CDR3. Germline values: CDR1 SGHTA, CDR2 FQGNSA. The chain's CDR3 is CASSFGQGAWQPQHF. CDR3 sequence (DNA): TGTGCCAGCAGCTTCGGACAGGGGGCATGGCAGCCCCAGCATTTT.

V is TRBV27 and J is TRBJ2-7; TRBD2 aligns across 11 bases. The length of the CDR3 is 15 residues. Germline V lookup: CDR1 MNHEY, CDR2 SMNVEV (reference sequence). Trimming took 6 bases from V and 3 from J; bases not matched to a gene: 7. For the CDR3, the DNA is TGTGCCAGCAGGACTATAGCGGGAGGGATCTACGAGCAGTACTTC. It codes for CASRTIAGGIYEQYF.

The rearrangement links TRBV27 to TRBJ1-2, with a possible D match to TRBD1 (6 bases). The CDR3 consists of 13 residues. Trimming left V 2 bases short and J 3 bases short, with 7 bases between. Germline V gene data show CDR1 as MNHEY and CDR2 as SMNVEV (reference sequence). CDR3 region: CASSLKGDYGYTF. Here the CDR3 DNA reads TGTGCCAGCAGTTTAAAGGGGGACTATGGCTACACCTTC.

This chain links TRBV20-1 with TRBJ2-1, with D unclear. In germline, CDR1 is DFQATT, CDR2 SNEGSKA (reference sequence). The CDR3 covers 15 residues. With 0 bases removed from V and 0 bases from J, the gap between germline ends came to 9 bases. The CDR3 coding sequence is TGCAGTGCTAGAGACCCAACCCGCTCCTACAATGAGCAGTTCTTC. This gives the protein CSARDPTRSYNEQFF.